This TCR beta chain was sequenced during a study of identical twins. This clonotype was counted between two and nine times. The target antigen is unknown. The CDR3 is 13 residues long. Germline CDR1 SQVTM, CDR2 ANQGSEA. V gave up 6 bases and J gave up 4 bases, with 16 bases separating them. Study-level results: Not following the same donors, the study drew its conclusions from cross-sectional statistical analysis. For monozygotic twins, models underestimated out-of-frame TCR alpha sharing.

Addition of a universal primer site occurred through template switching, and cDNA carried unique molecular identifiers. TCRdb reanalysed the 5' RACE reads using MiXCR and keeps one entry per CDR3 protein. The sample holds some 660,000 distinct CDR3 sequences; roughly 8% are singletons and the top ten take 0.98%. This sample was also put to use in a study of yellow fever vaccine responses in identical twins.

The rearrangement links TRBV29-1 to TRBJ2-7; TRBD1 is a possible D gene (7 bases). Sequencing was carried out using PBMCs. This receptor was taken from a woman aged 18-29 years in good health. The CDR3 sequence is CSVEGGQIYEQYF. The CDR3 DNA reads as TGCAGCGTCGAGGGGGGACAGATATACGAGCAGTACTTC.